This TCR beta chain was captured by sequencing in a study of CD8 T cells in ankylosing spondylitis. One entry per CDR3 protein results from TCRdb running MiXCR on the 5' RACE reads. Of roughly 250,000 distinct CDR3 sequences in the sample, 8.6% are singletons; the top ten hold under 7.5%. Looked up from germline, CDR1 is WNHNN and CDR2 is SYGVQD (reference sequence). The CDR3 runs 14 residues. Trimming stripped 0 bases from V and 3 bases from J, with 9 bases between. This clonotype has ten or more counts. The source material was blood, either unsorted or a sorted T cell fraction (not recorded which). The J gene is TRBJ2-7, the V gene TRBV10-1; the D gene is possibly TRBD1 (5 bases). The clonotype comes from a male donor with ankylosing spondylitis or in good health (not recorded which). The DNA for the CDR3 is TGCGCCAGCAGTGAGTCCCCCAGGGACTACGAGCAGTACTTC. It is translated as CASSESPRDYEQYF.